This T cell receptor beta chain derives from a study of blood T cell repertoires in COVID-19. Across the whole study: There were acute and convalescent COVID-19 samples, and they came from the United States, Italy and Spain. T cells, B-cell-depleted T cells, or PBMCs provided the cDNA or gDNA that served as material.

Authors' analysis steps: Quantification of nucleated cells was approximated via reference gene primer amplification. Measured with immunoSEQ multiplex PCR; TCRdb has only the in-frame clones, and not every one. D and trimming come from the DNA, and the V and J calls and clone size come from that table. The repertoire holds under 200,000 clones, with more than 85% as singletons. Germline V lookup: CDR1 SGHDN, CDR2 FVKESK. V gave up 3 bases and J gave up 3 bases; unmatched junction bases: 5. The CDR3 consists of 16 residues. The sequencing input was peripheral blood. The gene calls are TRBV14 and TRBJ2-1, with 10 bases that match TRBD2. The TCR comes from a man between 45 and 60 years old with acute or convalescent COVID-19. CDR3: CASSHLAGGFYNEQFF. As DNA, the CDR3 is TGTGCCAGCAGCCATTTAGCGGGAGGTTTCTACAATGAGCAGTTCTTC.